The 10 T cell receptor beta chains given below trace back to one sample, sequenced in a study of shared clonotypes between healthy human individuals. The table came from immunoSEQ multiplex PCR; TCRdb's copy has only in-frame clones and leaves some out. The sample lists roughly 2.5 million clones, 90% to 95% seen once, with roughly 0.15% in the top ten. Input material: naive CD4+ T cells sorted from blood. Subset reported: CD45RA+ positively selected. Receptor source: a man between 18 and 35 years old in good health.

The chain combines TRBV10-3 with TRBJ1-2, with TRBD1 as a possible D gene (5 bases). V gave up 3 bases and J gave up 3 bases, with 11 bases separating them. Looked up from germline, CDR1 is ENHRY and CDR2 is SYGVKD. The CDR3 runs 14 residues. The CDR3 DNA reads TGTGCCATCAGTGAAAGTCGGGGGGACTATGGCTACACCTTC. Translated, it gives CAISESRGDYGYTF.

V usage is TRBV20-1 and J usage is TRBJ2-7, with D possibly being TRBD2 (5 bases). V was cut by 7 bases and J by 3 bases, with 10 bases left in between. CDR3 length: 11 amino acids. In germline, CDR1 is DFQATT, CDR2 SNEGSKA (reference sequence). The CDR3, as DNA: TGCAGTGGCCTTACTAGCTACGAGCAGTACTTC. Amino acid sequence: CSGLTSYEQYF.

This chain uses TRBV7-2 with TRBJ1-5; D unclear. The ends were cut back, 1 base at V and 2 bases at J, with 15 bases in the middle. Looked up from germline, CDR1 is SGHTA and CDR2 is FQGNSA. This CDR3 has 17 amino acids. The chain's CDR3 is CASSLDGSFYGNQPQHF. CDR3 coding DNA: TGTGCCAGCAGCTTAGACGGGTCCTTTTATGGCAATCAGCCCCAGCATTTT.

The chain combines TRBV9 with TRBJ2-2; tentatively, D is TRBD1 or TRBD2 (5 bases each). The CDR3 length is 17 residues. Trimming removed 0 bases from V and 7 bases from J, with 19 bases in between. Per germline, CDR1 SGDLS and CDR2 YYNGEE. CDR3 bases: TGTGCCAGCAGCGTAGCTGGGACGGGCCCAATTGGCGGGGAGCTGTTTTTT. This codes for CASSVAGTGPIGGELFF.

The chain is built from TRBV5-4 and TRBJ2-2; 9 nucleotides agree with TRBD1. Germline trimming cut 4 bases from V and 7 bases from J; bases unmatched to any gene: 5. The CDR3 runs 14 residues. Germline lookup yields CDR1 SGHNT and CDR2 YYREEE (reference sequence). The CDR3 reads CASSPGQGFGELFF. Here the CDR3 DNA reads TGTGCCAGCAGCCCGGGACAGGGTTTCGGGGAGCTGTTTTTT.

The count of this clone is one. J is TRBJ1-5 and V is TRBV7-9, with no clear D. The V gene lost 7 bases and the J gene lost 5 bases, with 12 bases spanning the gap. The CDR3 is 13 amino acids. Per germline, CDR1 SEHNR and CDR2 FQNEAQ (reference sequence). The CDR3, as DNA: TGTGCCAGCACTCGTGGGAGAGATCAGCCCCAGCATTTT. This codes for CASTRGRDQPQHF.

V gene TRBV29-1 combines with J gene TRBJ2-1; a possible D gene is TRBD2 (6 bases). Germline loops: CDR1 SQVTM, CDR2 ANQGSEA. V shed 4 bases and J shed 3 bases, with 10 bases lying between them. The CDR3 covers 13 residues. In DNA, the CDR3 is TGCAGCGTTGGTGGGGGGTACTACAATGAGCAGTTCTTC. It is translated as CSVGGGYYNEQFF.

V usage is TRBV7-2 and J usage is TRBJ2-3, with D hard to call. The V and J ends lost 5 bases and 2 bases respectively, with 8 bases between them. The CDR3 length is 13 residues. The germline gives CDR1 SGHTA, CDR2 FQGNSA. CDR3 protein: CASSVFLTDTQYF. CDR3 coding DNA: TGTGCCAGCAGCGTATTTCTCACAGATACGCAGTATTTT.

The chain uses TRBV19 and TRBJ2-3; D tentatively fits TRBD1 or TRBD2 (5 bases each). V lost 6 bases, J lost 3 bases, and 16 bases lay in between. The CDR3 spans 15 residues. Germline CDR1 reads LNHDA; CDR2 reads SQIVND (reference sequence). The CDR3 loop reads CASSRDPAQTDTQYF. CDR3 in DNA: TGTGCCAGTAGCCGGGACCCCGCCCAGACAGATACGCAGTATTTT. Supplemented by reference TRBV19 and TRBJ2-3, the full variable domain reads DGGITQSPKYLFRKEGQNVTLSCEQNLNHDAMYWYRQDPGQGLRLIYYSQIVNDFQKGDIAEGYSVSREKKESFPLTVTSAQKNPTAFYLCASSRDPAQTDTQYFGPGTRLTVL.

The genes are TRBV7-2 and TRBJ1-1; D is uncertain. The CDR3 runs 15 residues. V was pared by 2 bases and J by 2 bases, with 12 bases between. Looked up from germline, CDR1 is SGHTA and CDR2 is FQGNSA. Written as DNA, the CDR3 is TGTGCCAGCAGCTTAAGGACTGGGTCTAACACTGAAGCTTTCTTT. Its translation is CASSLRTGSNTEAFF.